This T cell receptor beta chain was recorded in a study of CD8 T cells in ankylosing spondylitis. General study findings and limits: Clones linked to disease were reported to show significant enrichment in matched ankylosing spondylitis synovial fluid.

Trimming stripped 5 bases from V and 6 bases from J, with 8 bases between. The length of the CDR3 is 11 residues. CDR1 ENHRY and CDR2 SYGVKD come from the germline V gene. A single record per CDR3 protein comes from TCRdb applying MiXCR to the 5' RACE reads. This sample has 250,000 or so distinct CDR3 sequences, with more than 20% found just once. This clonotype has only a few counts. Its antigen is unknown. The receptor was derived from a male donor with ankylosing spondylitis or in good health (not recorded which). The sequenced material came from blood, either unsorted or a sorted T cell fraction (not recorded which). V usage is TRBV10-3 and J usage is TRBJ2-7; D may be TRBD1 (5 bases). CDR3 loop: CAISKDSEQYF. In DNA form, the CDR3 reads TGTGCCATCAGTAAAGACAGCGAGCAGTACTTC.